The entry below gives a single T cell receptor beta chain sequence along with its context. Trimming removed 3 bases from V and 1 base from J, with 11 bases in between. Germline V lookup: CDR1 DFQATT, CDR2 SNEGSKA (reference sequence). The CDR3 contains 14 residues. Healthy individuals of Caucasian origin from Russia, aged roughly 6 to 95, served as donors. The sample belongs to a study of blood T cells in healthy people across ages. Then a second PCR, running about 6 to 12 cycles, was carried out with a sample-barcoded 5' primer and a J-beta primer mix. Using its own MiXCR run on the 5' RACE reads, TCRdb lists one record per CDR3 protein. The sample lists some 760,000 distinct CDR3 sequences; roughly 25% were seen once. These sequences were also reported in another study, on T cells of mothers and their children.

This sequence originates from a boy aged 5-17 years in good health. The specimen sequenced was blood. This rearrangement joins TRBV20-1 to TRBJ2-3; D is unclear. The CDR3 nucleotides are TGCAGTGCTAGTGAAGGCTTTGGCACAGATACGCAGTATTTT. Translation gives CSASEGFGTDTQYF.